The source of this T cell receptor (beta chain) is a study of neurological immune-mediated disorders. CDR3 length equals 13 residues. The germline V gene encodes CDR1 SGHTA and CDR2 FQGTGA. V lost 3 bases to trimming and J lost 3 bases, with 8 bases between them. The unsorted libraries originated from 2 million PBMCs kept at -80 C. A 10-nucleotide random UMI tagged transcripts in template-switch 5'RACE cDNA synthesis. TCRdb processed the 5' RACE reads anew with MiXCR; each CDR3 protein has one entry. The data show 49,000 or so distinct CDR3 sequences, 15% to 20% seen once. This chain links TRBV7-3 with TRBJ1-1; D is ambiguous. Input material: PBMCs. The source of this sequence is a man aged 55 to 70 in good health. CDR3 amino acids: CASSFSRDTEAFF. The CDR3 DNA reads TGTGCCAGCAGCTTCAGCAGAGACACTGAAGCTTTCTTT.